The 27 T cell receptor beta chains reported below all come from one sample, sequenced in a study of neurological immune-mediated disorders. TCRdb processed the 5' RACE reads anew with MiXCR; each CDR3 protein has one entry. The sample has fewer than 30,000 distinct CDR3 sequences, around 13% seen once; the top ten hold over 10%. Sequencing was done on a sample of PBMCs. The receptors here all came from a woman between 55 and 75 years old with HTLV-1-associated myelopathy (HAM/TSP).

This clonotype was counted between two and nine times. The chain recombines TRBV30 with TRBJ2-3; D possibly corresponds to TRBD1 (6 bases). The CDR3 is made up of 13 amino acids. V lost 8 bases, J lost 6 bases, and 18 bases lay in between. Germline-derived CDR1 and CDR2 are GTSNPN and SVGIG (reference sequence). CDR3 in DNA: TGTGCCGGTACAGGGCAACGTGGGGATACGCAGTATTTT. Translation gives CAGTGQRGDTQYF.

This clonotype was recorded many times. The chain couples TRBV12-3 or TRBV12-4 to TRBJ2-7; possible D gene TRBD1, 5 bases. Trimming cost V 3 bases and J 4 bases, with 19 bases left between them. The CDR3 has 16 amino acids. The CDR3, as DNA: TGTGCCAGCAGTTTTCGTGTGCAGGGCCTAAGATACGAGCAGTACTTC. It yields the protein CASSFRVQGLRYEQYF.

This clonotype was counted at least ten times. V gene TRBV7-2 combines with J gene TRBJ1-5, with D perhaps matching TRBD1 (6 bases). Germline V lookup: CDR1 SGHTA, CDR2 FQGNSA. The CDR3 extends over 15 amino acids. Trimming stripped 1 base from V and 6 bases from J, with 13 bases between. The CDR3 reads CASSLVGGGFQPQHF. As DNA, the CDR3 is TGTGCCAGCAGCTTAGTCGGGGGCGGGTTTCAGCCCCAGCATTTT.

The J gene is TRBJ2-1, the V gene TRBV20-1; D gene ambiguous. The V and J ends lost 6 bases and 7 bases respectively, with 19 bases between them. The CDR3 totals 14 residues. The germline V gene encodes CDR1 DFQATT and CDR2 SNEGSKA (reference sequence). CDR3: CSASSRDLGNEQFF. The CDR3 DNA reads TGCAGTGCCAGCAGCCGCGACTTGGGTAATGAGCAGTTCTTC.

Judged by abundance, this clonotype is medium-sized. V and J are TRBV25-1 and TRBJ2-7; 8 positions match TRBD2. From germline, CDR1 is MGHDK and CDR2 SYGVNS. The CDR3 length is 14 residues. J gave up 2 bases and V 1 base, and 1 base lay outside the gene matches. CDR3 amino acids: CASSESGGAYEQYF. In DNA form, the CDR3 reads TGTGCCAGCAGTGAATCCGGGGGGGCCTACGAGCAGTACTTC.

This clonotype was counted ten times or more. V and J are TRBV5-1 and TRBJ2-1; 10 positions agree with TRBD1. From germline, CDR1 is SGHRS and CDR2 YFSETQ. CDR3 length: 16 amino acids. V lost 3 bases, J lost 2 bases, and 5 bases stayed unmatched. CDR3 DNA: TGCGCCAGCAGCTCCGGACAGGGGGGCACCTACAATGAGCAGTTCTTC. This translates into CASSSGQGGTYNEQFF.

Ten or more counts support this clonotype. This chain connects TRBV5-1 to TRBJ1-1; TRBD1 matches 8 bases. The V segment lost 0 bases and the J segment 0 bases; nucleotides outside the gene matches: 7. The CDR3 has 17 residues. CDR1 and CDR2 from the germline V gene are SGHRS and YFSETQ. The CDR3 protein is CASSLGDRTFMNTEAFF. The CDR3 DNA is TGCGCCAGCAGCTTGGGGGACAGGACCTTCATGAACACTGAAGCTTTCTTT.

The table lists this clonotype with many counts. This chain's CDR3 is CSAREAGVTEAFF. The CDR3 DNA is TGCAGTGCTAGAGAGGCAGGGGTGACTGAAGCTTTCTTT. This chain links TRBV20-1 with TRBJ1-1; tentative D call: TRBD1 (6 bases). Between the trimmed V and J ends, which lost 0 bases and 5 bases, there was a span of 10 bases. This CDR3 region has 13 residues. Germline CDR1 DFQATT, CDR2 SNEGSKA (reference sequence).

This clonotype was counted ten times or more. The J gene is TRBJ1-1, the V gene TRBV6-6; the D is unclear. CDR1 and CDR2 from the germline V gene are MNHNY and SVGAGI (reference sequence). The V end lost 5 bases, the J end lost 2 bases, and 15 bases lay between the germline ends. This CDR3 comprises 15 residues. The CDR3 loop reads CASSGYTRNNTEAFF. CDR3 in DNA: TGTGCCAGCAGTGGCTACACAAGAAATAACACTGAAGCTTTCTTT.

This clonotype was observed many times. The chain recombines TRBV7-2 with TRBJ2-7; 11 bases line up with TRBD1. This CDR3 comprises 16 residues. CDR1 SGHTA and CDR2 FQGNSA come from the germline V gene. V lost 3 bases, J lost 6 bases, and 10 bases stayed unmatched. The DNA of the CDR3 is TGTGCCAGCAGCTTGGCCCGTACCGGGACAGGGGGCGAGCAGTACTTC. Residues: CASSLARTGTGGEQYF.

This clonotype was counted ten times or more. This chain connects TRBV20-1 to TRBJ1-6, with D unresolved. V was shortened by 6 bases and J by 0 bases, with 21 bases between the two germline ends. Per the germline V gene, CDR1 is DFQATT and CDR2 is SNEGSKA (reference sequence). This CDR3 region has 18 residues. The CDR3 region has the DNA TGCAGTGCGAGCCCCGAAAGTGAACTGAGCTCCTATAATTCACCCCTCCACTTT. Translated, it gives CSASPESELSSYNSPLHF.

This clonotype occurred many times. V gene TRBV7-8 combines with J gene TRBJ1-2; TRBD1 might be the D (6 bases). Germline V gene sequence: CDR1 SGHVS, CDR2 FQNEAQ. V lost 5 bases and J 4 bases, leaving 8 bases between the germline ends. This CDR3 is built from 12 residues. CDR3 nucleotide sequence: TGTGCCAGCAGCGTACAGGGCTATGGCTACACCTTC. Amino acids: CASSVQGYGYTF.

The table lists this clonotype with many counts. The chain combines TRBV5-6 with TRBJ1-5, with 7 bases identical to TRBD1. The CDR3 consists of 15 residues. Germline CDR1 SGHDT, CDR2 YYEEEE. The V segment lost 3 bases and the J segment 7 bases; nucleotides outside the gene matches: 10. The CDR3 here is CASSSTSRTGQPQHF. The CDR3 coding sequence is TGTGCCAGCAGCTCAACCTCGAGGACAGGCCAGCCCCAGCATTTT.

This clonotype was seen a few times. The chain uses TRBV18 and TRBJ2-2; tentatively, D is TRBD1 or TRBD2 (5 bases each). Trimming left V 3 bases short and J 5 bases short, with 16 bases between. Germline V gene lookup returns CDR1 KGHSH and CDR2 LQKENI. The CDR3 is made up of 16 amino acids. DNA of the CDR3: TGTGCCAGCTCACCTCAGGGAGCCCTAAGGACCGGGGAGCTGTTTTTT. It translates to CASSPQGALRTGELFF.

This clonotype has at least ten counts. This chain links TRBV5-1 with TRBJ1-1; TRBD1 is a possible D gene (6 bases). The germline V and J ends were trimmed by 4 bases and 1 base, with 11 bases remaining between them. The CDR3 sequence is 14 residues long. CDR1 and CDR2 from the germline V gene are SGHRS and YFSETQ. The CDR3: CASSAQQGNTEAFF. In DNA, the CDR3 is TGCGCCAGCAGCGCCCAACAGGGGAACACTGAAGCTTTCTTT. Looking up the rest from reference TRBV5-1 and TRBJ1-1 gives the full variable domain: KAGVTQTPRYLIKTRGQQVTLSCSPISGHRSVSWYQQTPGQGLQFLFEYFSETQRNKGNFPGRFSGRQFSNSRSEMNVSTLELGDSALYLCASSAQQGNTEAFFGQGTRLTVV.

This clonotype is judged medium-sized. J is TRBJ1-4 and V is TRBV6-6; 7 positions agree with TRBD1. The CDR3 runs to 14 residues. Germline values: CDR1 MNHNY, CDR2 SVGAGI (reference sequence). V dropped 7 bases and J dropped 10; count of bases not matched to a gene: 12. Written as DNA, the CDR3 is TGTGCCAGCACCCAGACAGGGCCTTCAGGAAAACTGTTTTTT. Translation gives CASTQTGPSGKLFF.

This clonotype was seen many times. The chain carries TRBV2 and TRBJ1-4, with D unresolved. The germline V gene has CDR1 SNHLY and CDR2 FYNNEI. The CDR3 loop spans 14 amino acids. The V gene lost 4 bases and the J gene lost 8 bases, with 14 bases spanning the gap. CDR3 nucleotide sequence: TGTGCCAGCAGTGGTCGGGGAGAGAGAGAAAAACTGTTTTTT. This sequence encodes CASSGRGEREKLFF.

On this clonotype: Compared with germline, one end of the junction differs, possibly owing to a read error. The V and J genes are TRBV7-2 and TRBJ2-2, with 7 bases identical to TRBD1. The CDR3 runs 19 residues. Germline values: CDR1 SGHTA, CDR2 FQGNSA. CDR3 protein: CASSLVVWDSRGITGEMFF. The CDR3 DNA reads as TGTGCCAGCAGCTTAGTCGTGTGGGATAGCAGGGGGATAACCGGGGAGATGTTTTTT.

The table lists this clonotype with many counts. The chain is built from TRBV11-3 and TRBJ2-2, with D maybe TRBD1 (6 bases). From germline, CDR1 is SGHNT and CDR2 YENEEA. The CDR3 contains 15 residues. Deletions cut 1 base from V and 6 bases from J, with 12 bases between. CDR3 coding DNA: TGTGCCAGCAGCTTAGCGGATTGGGGGCCCGGGGAGCTGTTTTTT. Residues: CASSLADWGPGELFF.

This clonotype was counted ten times or more. The chain is built from TRBV15 and TRBJ2-1; D is possibly TRBD2 (5 bases). The V and J ends lost 0 bases and 9 bases respectively, with 15 bases between them. Per germline, CDR1 LNHNV and CDR2 YYDKDF (reference sequence). The CDR3 has 15 amino acids. The CDR3 DNA follows: TGTGCCACCAGCAGAGATAGGCCCGGACGGGGTGAGCAGTTCTTC. Translating gives CATSRDRPGRGEQFF. The whole variable domain, filled in from reference TRBV15 and TRBJ2-1, reads DAMVIQNPRYQVTQFGKPVTLSCSQTLNHNVMYWYQQKSSQAPKLLFHYYDKDFNNEADTPDNFQSRRPNTSFCFLDIRSPGLGDTAMYLCATSRDRPGRGEQFFGPGTRLTVL.

This clonotype has ten or more counts. The chain employs TRBV6-5 and TRBJ2-1; no reliable D call. The CDR3 totals 14 residues. Germline V CDR1 and CDR2: MNHEY, SVGAGI. With 2 bases removed from V and 11 bases from J, the gap between germline ends came to 16 bases. The CDR3 region has the DNA TGTGCCAGCAGTTACCGTTTGCGAGCCGCCCAGCAGTTCTTC. Translating it yields CASSYRLRAAQQFF.

This clonotype is medium-sized in the sample. The chain uses TRBV5-1 and TRBJ1-1; 8 bases align to TRBD1. Germline assignment: CDR1 SGHRS and CDR2 YFSETQ. The J segment lost 1 base and the V segment lost 8 bases, leaving 7 bases of the junction unmatched. The CDR3 covers 14 residues. CDR3 nucleotide sequence: TGCGCCAGTTCCCAGGGGGCGGGGAACACTGAAGCTTTCTTT. This gives the protein CASSQGAGNTEAFF.

This clonotype was found many times. The chain employs TRBV7-2 and TRBJ2-5; D is possibly TRBD2 (5 bases). Trimming took 4 bases from V and 9 from J, leaving 15 bases between them. Germline CDR1 is SGHTA and CDR2 is FQGNSA. CDR3 size: 13 residues. CDR3 amino acids: CASSSDRVGAQYF. Here the CDR3 DNA reads TGTGCCAGCAGCTCGGACCGTGTCGGGGCCCAGTACTTC.

Sample share makes this clonotype medium-sized. V is TRBV6-5 and J is TRBJ2-7; D call uncertain. This CDR3 contains 13 residues. In germline, CDR1 is MNHEY, CDR2 SVGAGI. The V end was cut by 3 bases, the J end by 5 bases, with 11 bases between. The CDR3 region has the DNA TGTGCCAGCAGTTATTCAGCGTACCACGAGCAGTACTTC. It is translated as CASSYSAYHEQYF.

This clonotype was counted ten times or more. The chain carries TRBV7-9 and TRBJ1-1, with D hard to call. The CDR3 loop spans 14 amino acids. Trimming cost V 1 base and J 6 bases, with 12 bases left between them. Germline assignment: CDR1 SEHNR and CDR2 FQNEAQ (reference sequence). The chain's CDR3 is CASSLGAGTPEAFF. The DNA of the CDR3 is TGTGCCAGCAGCTTAGGGGCCGGAACTCCTGAAGCTTTCTTT.

The V and J genes are TRBV29-1 and TRBJ2-7; no definite D call. Trimming left V 5 bases short and J 5 bases short, with 7 bases between. Germline loops: CDR1 SQVTM, CDR2 ANQGSEA. This CDR3 contains 10 residues. The CDR3 protein is CSVLKNEQYF. CDR3 nucleotide sequence: TGCAGCGTTTTGAAAAACGAGCAGTACTTC.

As to this clonotype: The DNA is omitted, as the CDR3 cannot be located on it reliably, and the CDR3 follows TCRdb's listing. This rearrangement joins TRBV5-4 to TRBJ2-3; the table gives TRBD2 as D, unverified against the DNA. The CDR3 numbers 21 amino acids, ends counted. The germline gives CDR1 SGHNT, CDR2 YYREEE (reference sequence). CDR3 loop: CASSFYICSGTAGGPPDTQYF.